The source of this T cell receptor beta chain is a study of CXCR3-negative and CXCR3-positive naive CD8 T cells. Study background: Summed over all libraries, TRB reads came to roughly 150 million, with about 1.5 +/- 0.3 million per library. Findings of the study overall: Both naive subsets carried similar amounts of surface CD5, so TCR strength was inferred from TRB CDR3 properties. CXCR3-positive naive cells carried more hydrophobic TRB CDR3s than CXCR3-negative naive cells did.

A remark on this clonotype: Its antigen is as yet unknown.

The TRB libraries of cDNA were built by UMI-labeled 5' RACE. Following a re-call of the 5' RACE reads, TCRdb has one entry per CDR3 protein and lacks DNA. The table counts approximately 100,000 distinct CDR3 sequences; about 0.34% lies in the top ten. The germline gives CDR1 PRHDT, CDR2 FYEKMQ (reference sequence). This CDR3 has 17 residues. Sequencing was performed on naive CXCR3+ CD8+ T cells from blood. Subset: CD45RO-CCR7+CD27+CD95- naive CD8+ T cells expressing CXCR3 (TNR3+). This chain uses TRBV13 with TRBJ2-2; TCRdb outputs TRBD2, but without DNA this stays unchecked. This clonotype originated in a human donor in good health. Some clones in this sample may be carry-over from other donors' samples. This CDR3 reads CASSPLVLAGDLGELFF.